Each of the 27 T cell receptor beta chains below was sequenced from the same sample in a study of CD4+ T cells in melanoma (dated by TCRdb to between 2021 and 2022). Library preparation used the immunoSEQ multiplex PCR assay. TCRdb took this table from immuneACCESS and kept in-frame rearrangements with V and J called. Such tables lack part of the clones; where checked against another copy, unresolved V genes explain under half of the gap, and the rest is unexplained. A total of 140,000 or so clones appear in this sample, nearly 95% of them only once. The top ten clones comprise roughly 1.4% of the sample. The source is a human donor with melanoma.

The V gene is TRBV4-2, the J gene TRBJ2-2, with D possibly called TRBD1 or TRBD2 (6 bases each). The V gene lost 2 bases and the J gene lost 7 bases, with 20 bases spanning the gap. The CDR3 runs to 17 residues. Germline V CDR1 and CDR2: LGHNA, YNFKEQ. The CDR3 sequence is CASSQSPGHGGVGELFF. The CDR3 coding sequence is TGTGCCAGCAGCCAATCTCCGGGACACGGAGGGGTCGGGGAGCTGTTTTTT.

This clone is a singleton in its sample. The gene calls are TRBV4-1 and TRBJ1-2; no clear D gene. CDR1 MGHRA and CDR2 YSYEKL come from the germline V gene. The V gene lost 0 bases and the J gene lost 5 bases, with 10 bases spanning the gap. The CDR3 length is 14 residues. CDR3 sequence: CASSQDPRPYGYTF. CDR3 sequence (DNA): TGCGCCAGCAGCCAAGATCCCAGACCGTATGGCTACACCTTC.

The chain employs TRBV19 and TRBJ1-2; 7 positions agree with TRBD1. This CDR3 is 16 amino acids long. Germline V gene lookup returns CDR1 LNHDA and CDR2 SQIVND (reference sequence). V lost 4 bases, J lost 3 bases, and 11 bases stayed unmatched. The CDR3 protein is CASSTRQGMRDYGYTF. In nucleotides, the CDR3 is TGTGCCAGTAGTACCCGACAGGGTATGAGGGACTATGGCTACACCTTC.

V gene TRBV5-1 combines with J gene TRBJ2-3; 8 nucleotides match TRBD2. CDR3 length: 15 residues. Per the germline V gene, CDR1 is SGHRS and CDR2 is YFSETQ. V gave up 7 bases and J gave up 1 base; unmatched junction bases: 8. The CDR3 sequence: CASEPGGARTDTQYF. As DNA, the CDR3 is TGCGCCAGCGAACCGGGGGGGGCGCGCACAGATACGCAGTATTTT.

The chain couples TRBV30 to TRBJ1-2; weak D call: TRBD1 (6 bases). The germline V gene has CDR1 GTSNPN and CDR2 SVGIG (reference sequence). CDR3 length: 15 amino acids. Trimming stripped 3 bases from V and 2 bases from J, with 16 bases between. The CDR3 region has the DNA TGTGCCTGGAGGGGGCAGGGGTCGACCAACTATGGCTACACCTTC. This encodes CAWRGQGSTNYGYTF.

This chain joins TRBV29-1 and TRBJ1-4; 8 bases align to TRBD1. The CDR3 covers 11 residues. CDR1 SQVTM and CDR2 ANQGSEA come from the germline V gene. J lost 7 bases, V lost 6 bases, and 1 base had no gene match. The CDR3 bases are TGCAGCGTCACAGGGGGTGAAAAACTGTTTTTT. Residues: CSVTGGEKLFF.

The chain couples TRBV10-3 to TRBJ1-5; 8 bases are shared with TRBD1. The CDR3 runs to 14 residues. The ends lost 10 bases at V and 3 bases at J; junction bases unmatched: 8. From germline, CDR1 is ENHRY and CDR2 SYGVKD. The DNA for the CDR3 is TGTGCCACAAAACAGGGGGAATACAATCAGCCCCAGCATTTT. Residues: CATKQGEYNQPQHF.

The chain combines TRBV6-5 with TRBJ1-2; maybe TRBD1 (6 bases). The CDR3 is made up of 14 amino acids. Trimming removed 0 bases at V and 3 bases at J, with 8 bases between. The germline gives CDR1 MNHEY, CDR2 SVGAGI. The CDR3 region has the DNA TGTGCCAGCAGTTACTCGAACAGGGACTATGGCTACACCTTC. Translated: CASSYSNRDYGYTF.

A few counts support this clone. The chain carries TRBV29-1 and TRBJ2-1; D remains unclear. The CDR3 length is 11 residues. Trimming removed 5 bases from V and 5 bases from J, with 7 bases in between. The V gene's germline CDR1 is SQVTM and CDR2 ANQGSEA. CDR3 residues: CSVIGNNEQFF. The CDR3, as DNA: TGCAGCGTTATAGGAAACAATGAGCAGTTCTTC.

CDR3: CASSLSGQGASTEAFF. CDR3 bases: TGCGCCAGCAGCTTGTCGGGACAGGGGGCGAGCACTGAAGCTTTCTTT. The J gene is TRBJ1-1, the V gene TRBV5-1; 12 bases fit TRBD1. Losses at the gene ends were 1 base for V and 4 bases for J; bases not matched to a gene: 5. CDR3 length: 16 amino acids. Germline V lookup: CDR1 SGHRS, CDR2 YFSETQ.

On this clone: Germline and junction disagree at one end, which may indicate a read error. The V and J genes are TRBV6-6 and TRBJ1-5, with D possibly TRBD1 on 5 matching bases. The CDR3 has 16 residues. CDR1 and CDR2 (germline): MNHNY, SVGAGI (reference sequence). CDR3 coding DNA: TGTGCCAGCAGTTACGACGGGGCAGTTAGCAGTCAGCCCCAGCATTTT. Translation: CASSYDGAVSSQPQHF.

The chain recombines TRBV5-4 with TRBJ2-4; TRBD1 matches at 8 bases. The trim removed 5 bases at V and 8 bases at J, leaving 6 bases unmatched. CDR3 length: 13 residues. CDR1 SGHNT and CDR2 YYREEE come from the germline V gene (reference sequence). The CDR3 region has the DNA TGTGCCAGCAGGCAGGACAGGGTCGACATTCAGTACTTC. Translating gives CASRQDRVDIQYF. The full variable domain, completed using reference TRBV5-4 and TRBJ2-4, is ETGVTQSPTHLIKTRGQQVTLRCSSQSGHNTVSWYQQALGQGPQFIFQYYREEENGRGNFPPRFSGLQFPNYSSELNVNALELDDSALYLCASRQDRVDIQYFGAGTRLSVL.

The count of this clone is one. The V call is TRBV30, the J call TRBJ2-7; 10 bases line up with TRBD2. The V and J ends lost 3 bases and 6 bases, in that order; junction bases with no gene match: 17. The CDR3 spans 17 residues. Germline V gene data show CDR1 as GTSNPN and CDR2 as SVGIG (reference sequence). CDR3 region: CAWRTVLAGVLGPEQYF. For the CDR3, the DNA is TGTGCCTGGAGAACCGTGCTAGCGGGGGTGCTGGGGCCCGAGCAGTACTTC. The whole variable domain, remainder taken from reference TRBV30 and TRBJ2-7, is SQTIHQWPATLVQPVGSPLSLECTVEGTSNPNLYWYRQAAGRGLQLLFYSVGIGQISSEVPQNLSASRPQDRQFILSSKKLLLSDSGFYLCAWRTVLAGVLGPEQYFGPGTRLTVT.

J is TRBJ2-5 and V is TRBV11-2; TRBD2 aligns across 9 bases. CDR3 length: 16 amino acids. The V gene end was trimmed by 1 base and the J gene end by 4 bases; junction bases not matched to a gene: 7. CDR1 and CDR2 (germline): SGHAT, FQNNGV. This CDR3 is CASSLGNAGGGETQYF. CDR3 DNA: TGTGCCAGCAGCTTAGGCAACGCGGGAGGGGGAGAGACCCAGTACTTC.

The rearrangement uses TRBV19 and TRBJ1-6, with TRBD1 identical over 8 bases. The ends lost 0 bases at V and 10 bases at J; junction bases unmatched: 14. The V gene's germline CDR1 is LNHDA and CDR2 SQIVND (reference sequence). This CDR3 is built from 18 residues. The CDR3 DNA reads as TGTGCCAGTAGTATAGATCGGGGTGAACAGAACAGGGGGTCACCCCTCCACTTT. Its protein product is CASSIDRGEQNRGSPLHF. Full variable domain (remainder filled in from reference TRBV19 and TRBJ1-6): DGGITQSPKYLFRKEGQNVTLSCEQNLNHDAMYWYRQDPGQGLRLIYYSQIVNDFQKGDIAEGYSVSREKKESFPLTVTSAQKNPTAFYLCASSIDRGEQNRGSPLHFGNGTRLTVT.

Of note for this clone: Other DNA sequences in the sample encode the same CDR3. This sequence joins TRBV5-1 and TRBJ2-1; D remains ambiguous. V dropped 3 bases and J dropped 0 bases, with 4 bases sitting between them. The CDR3 totals 13 residues. Germline V gene sequence: CDR1 SGHRS, CDR2 YFSETQ. CDR3 sequence reads: CASSSSSYNEQFF. As DNA, the CDR3 is TGCGCCAGCAGCTCGAGCTCCTACAATGAGCAGTTCTTC.

The V and J genes are TRBV11-2 and TRBJ2-3; D uncertain. Per the germline V gene, CDR1 is SGHAT and CDR2 is FQNNGV. Deletions cut 0 bases from V and 2 bases from J, with 3 bases between. CDR3 length: 13 residues. The CDR3 region is CASSLDLTDTQYF. Written as DNA, the CDR3 is TGTGCCAGCAGCTTAGATCTCACAGATACGCAGTATTTT.

The V call is TRBV27, the J call TRBJ1-1, with no clear D. This CDR3 region has 14 residues. The V and J ends lost 3 bases and 5 bases respectively, with 13 bases between them. Germline CDR1 is MNHEY and CDR2 is SMNVEV (reference sequence). This CDR3 is CASSLGGLGTEAFF. CDR3 in DNA: TGTGCCAGCAGTTTGGGTGGTCTGGGGACTGAAGCTTTCTTT.

The chain couples TRBV2 to TRBJ1-5; a possible D gene is TRBD1 (6 bases). Between the trimmed V and J ends, which lost 1 base and 6 bases, there was a span of 16 bases. CDR1 is SNHLY, CDR2 FYNNEI, per germline. The CDR3 loop spans 16 amino acids. The CDR3 spells CASSEGGPGASQPQHF. The CDR3 nucleotides are TGTGCCAGCAGTGAAGGGGGTCCGGGGGCAAGTCAGCCCCAGCATTTT.

V and J are TRBV2 and TRBJ2-3; the D gene is possibly TRBD2 (5 bases). Germline lookup yields CDR1 SNHLY and CDR2 FYNNEI. Trimming pared 8 bases from V and 0 bases from J, leaving 12 bases between. This CDR3 region has 14 residues. CDR3: CASGSLASTDTQYF. In nucleotides, the CDR3 is TGTGCCAGCGGTTCCCTAGCTAGCACAGATACGCAGTATTTT.

J is TRBJ1-5 and V is TRBV19; maybe TRBD1 (6 bases). The ends were cut back, 4 bases at V and 0 bases at J, with 7 bases in the middle. The CDR3 loop spans 14 amino acids. Per germline, CDR1 LNHDA and CDR2 SQIVND (reference sequence). CDR3 bases: TGTGCCAGTAGTAGGACAGTTAGCAATCAGCCCCAGCATTTT. Translation: CASSRTVSNQPQHF.

The chain links TRBV5-1 to TRBJ2-3; 14 bases line up with TRBD2. The ends lost 4 bases at V and 8 bases at J; junction bases unmatched: 9. CDR3 size: 16 residues. Germline V lookup: CDR1 SGHRS, CDR2 YFSETQ. CDR3: CASSTGLAGVGGTQYF. CDR3 bases: TGCGCCAGCAGCACGGGACTAGCGGGGGTAGGGGGTACGCAGTATTTT.

This chain uses TRBV5-6 with TRBJ1-2, with TRBD1 identical over 8 bases. CDR1 and CDR2 (germline): SGHDT, YYEEEE. The CDR3 is 14 residues long. After removal of 5 bases from V and 7 bases from J, the junction contained 10 bases not matched to a gene. The CDR3 protein is CASRELGGQAGYTF. Written as DNA, the CDR3 is TGTGCCAGCAGAGAACTAGGGGGACAGGCTGGCTACACCTTC.

This rearrangement joins TRBV19 to TRBJ1-3; no clear D gene. The CDR3 is 16 residues long. Germline V gene lookup returns CDR1 LNHDA and CDR2 SQIVND (reference sequence). Trimming left V 1 base short and J 0 bases short, with 10 bases between. The CDR3 region is CASSIAPALSGNTIYF. The CDR3 DNA sequence: TGTGCCAGTAGTATAGCTCCGGCGCTCTCTGGAAACACCATATATTTT.

The CDR3 here is CASSRQGAVTEAFF. CDR3 DNA sequence: TGTGCCAGCTCACGACAGGGGGCGGTCACTGAAGCTTTCTTT. The chain recombines TRBV18 with TRBJ1-1, with 10 bases matching TRBD1. Trimming took 4 bases from V and 4 from J; bases not matched to a gene: 3. The germline V gene encodes CDR1 KGHSH and CDR2 LQKENI. This CDR3 spans 14 amino acids.

The V and J genes are TRBV7-3 and TRBJ2-2, with D possibly TRBD1 on 6 matching bases. CDR1 and CDR2 (germline): SGHTA, FQGTGA. V was shortened by 5 bases and J by 6 bases, with 16 bases between the two germline ends. The CDR3 consists of 15 residues. CDR3 sequence (DNA): TGTGCCAGCAGCATCACAGGGTTAGGTGCCGGGGAGCTGTTTTTT. Its protein is CASSITGLGAGELFF.

The chain links TRBV10-2 to TRBJ2-7; possibly TRBD2 for D (5 bases). CDR3 length: 15 residues. Germline assignment: CDR1 WSHSY and CDR2 SAAADI. Trimming took 3 bases from V and 2 from J, leaving 14 bases between them. The CDR3 DNA reads TGCGCCAGCAGTGAAAACCTTCTAGCAGCCTACGAGCAGTACTTC. The encoded protein is CASSENLLAAYEQYF.